This T cell receptor beta chain was recovered during a study of shared clonotypes between healthy human individuals. Profiling relied on immunoSEQ multiplex PCR, and the TCRdb table lists in-frame clones only, not all of them. The sample lists about 1 million clones; 65% to 80% were seen once. The CDR3 totals 16 residues. Looked up from germline, CDR1 is SGHRS and CDR2 is YFSETQ. V was pared by 4 bases and J by 9 bases, with 10 bases of the junction left unmatched. The chain employs TRBV5-1 and TRBJ2-1; 13 positions match TRBD2. The clonotype was recovered from a man aged 18 to 29 in good health. The sequencing sample was made of memory CD4+ T cells sorted from blood. The sample's subset: CD45RA-negative fraction. In nucleotides, the CDR3 is TGCGCCAGCAGCCTCGGACTAGCGGGAGTTTGGGGTGAGCAGTTCTTC. It yields the protein CASSLGLAGVWGEQFF.